This TCR beta chain was identified during a study of T cells in Graves' hyperthyroidism and ophthalmopathy. Looking at the study overall: Peripheral blood was secured at the point of initial diagnosis, before any treatment.

Trimming took 6 bases from V and 10 from J; bases not matched to a gene: 15. CDR3 length: 16 amino acids. Germline values: CDR1 SNHLY, CDR2 FYNNEI. Study results and limitations: Blood shared most expanded thyroid clonotypes above 0.001. The model made its ophthalmopathy prediction, and onset followed a median about 5.9 months later.

With respect to this clonotype: Its antigen remains unknown.

RNA transcripts were the template for amplifying TCR beta CDR3 regions. HTBI primers were employed in a first-round RT-PCR of the TCR CDR3. TCRdb re-derived calls from the multiplex PCR reads in MiXCR, one entry per CDR3 protein. The repertoire holds some 500,000 distinct CDR3 sequences, around 16% seen once, with around 28% in the top ten. This receptor was identified in a woman in her 30s with Graves' ophthalmopathy. The genes are TRBV2 and TRBJ2-1, with TRBD2 matching 10 bases. The sequenced material came from blood. As DNA, the CDR3 is TGTGCCAGCAGCCCCGGGACTAGCGTCTCTAGGGGGGAGCAGTTCTTC. Translation gives CASSPGTSVSRGEQFF.